What follows are 27 T cell receptor beta chains derived from one specimen sequenced in a study of blood T cell repertoires in COVID-19. TCRdb's table, derived via immunoSEQ multiplex PCR, lists solely in-frame clones and lacks some. The sample lists under 95,000 clones, 85% occurring once. The sequenced sample consisted of peripheral blood. These TCRs come from a man aged 50 to 60 with COVID-19, enrolled during active disease.

V gene TRBV18 combines with J gene TRBJ1-1; perhaps TRBD1 as D (5 bases). V lost 6 bases to trimming and J lost 2 bases, with 10 bases between them. Germline V gene sequence: CDR1 KGHSH, CDR2 LQKENI. The CDR3 is 13 amino acids. The chain's CDR3 is CASSTGGNTEAFF. CDR3 DNA: TGTGCCAGCTCGACGGGGGGAAACACTGAAGCTTTCTTT.

The V gene is TRBV6-2 or TRBV6-3, the J gene TRBJ1-1, with D possibly being TRBD1 (5 bases). The length of the CDR3 is 13 residues. Germline loops: CDR1 MNHEY, CDR2 SVGEGT. Trimming cost V 6 bases and J 10 bases, with 18 bases left between them. The CDR3 coding sequence is TGTGCCAGCAGCCCGGACGCCGGGGGAAGAGCTTTCTTT. This encodes CASSPDAGGRAFF.

The rearrangement uses TRBV9 and TRBJ1-1; unclear D gene. Trimming cost V 5 bases and J 0 bases, with 8 bases left between them. The CDR3 has 13 residues. Germline CDR1 SGDLS, CDR2 YYNGEE. CDR3 amino acids: CASSRRVNTEAFF. DNA of the CDR3: TGTGCCAGCAGTCGTAGAGTGAACACTGAAGCTTTCTTT.

V gene TRBV6-5 combines with J gene TRBJ2-1; TRBD1 agrees at 11 bases. The CDR3 extends over 14 amino acids. J was trimmed by 7 bases and V by 6 bases; bases with no gene match: 5. Looked up from germline, CDR1 is MNHEY and CDR2 is SVGAGI. CDR3 DNA: TGTGCCAGCAGGGGGACAGGGGGTACGAATGAGCAGTTCTTC. Protein product: CASRGTGGTNEQFF.

This clone showed up just once. The chain employs TRBV19 and TRBJ1-2; D gene ambiguous. Between the trimmed V and J ends, which lost 5 bases and 2 bases, there was a span of 12 bases. This CDR3 is 14 amino acids long. Germline-derived CDR1 and CDR2 are LNHDA and SQIVND (reference sequence). CDR3 loop: CASSLHGKNYGYTF. The CDR3 region has the DNA TGTGCCAGTAGTCTCCACGGGAAGAACTATGGCTACACCTTC.

This sequence joins TRBV4-2 and TRBJ2-7; 8 nucleotides line up with TRBD2. V lost 2 bases, J lost 1 base, and 4 bases stayed unmatched. The CDR3 runs 15 residues. Germline V gene sequence: CDR1 LGHNA, CDR2 YNFKEQ. This chain's CDR3 is CASSQKERGSYEQYF. DNA of the CDR3: TGTGCCAGCAGCCAAAAGGAGCGGGGGTCCTACGAGCAGTACTTC.

The chain links TRBV2 to TRBJ1-6; a weak D match, TRBD1 (6 bases). V lost 7 bases to trimming and J lost 7 bases, with 23 bases between them. Per germline, CDR1 SNHLY and CDR2 FYNNEI. The CDR3 totals 17 residues. CDR3 amino acids: CASKFNRVPSLNSPLHF. CDR3 DNA sequence: TGTGCCAGCAAATTTAACAGGGTTCCCTCCCTGAATTCACCCCTCCACTTT.

The chain links TRBV24-1 to TRBJ2-7; 8 bases fit TRBD1. The CDR3 is 16 amino acids. After removal of 4 bases from V and 5 bases from J, the junction contained 12 bases not matched to a gene. Germline V gene sequence: CDR1 KGHDR, CDR2 SFDVKD. CDR3 region: CATSDSGQGGGHEQYF. In DNA, the CDR3 is TGTGCCACCAGTGACTCTGGACAGGGTGGGGGCCACGAGCAGTACTTC.

The rearrangement joins TRBV5-1 to TRBJ1-6; the D gene is possibly TRBD1 (6 bases). The V and J ends lost 6 bases and 6 bases respectively, with 13 bases between them. Germline CDR1 reads SGHRS; CDR2 reads YFSETQ. This CDR3 spans 14 amino acids. The CDR3, as DNA: TGCGCCAGCACAGAGACAGGCGCTAATTCACCCCTCCACTTT. It translates to CASTETGANSPLHF.

With respect to this clone: In the same sample, other DNA sequences code for this CDR3. The chain links TRBV27 to TRBJ2-7; 11 nucleotides match TRBD2. The germline V gene has CDR1 MNHEY and CDR2 SMNVEV (reference sequence). J was trimmed by 2 bases and V by 5 bases; bases with no gene match: 2. CDR3 length: 14 amino acids. The CDR3 sequence is CASSLAGGPYEQYF. CDR3 DNA: TGTGCCAGCAGTCTAGCGGGAGGACCCTACGAGCAGTACTTC.

The gene calls are TRBV4-1 and TRBJ2-7; D unclear. The CDR3 is made up of 13 amino acids. CDR1 MGHRA and CDR2 YSYEKL come from the germline V gene. V lost 1 base and J 7 bases, leaving 11 bases between the germline ends. In nucleotides, the CDR3 is TGCGCCAGCAGCCAAGTAGGATCCGGGGAGCAGTACTTC. This translates into CASSQVGSGEQYF.

The genes are TRBV3-1 (or the pseudogene TRBV3-2) and TRBJ2-7; TRBD1 matches at 7 bases. The V gene's germline CDR1 is LGHDT and CDR2 YNNKEL (reference sequence). The ends lost 6 bases at V and 2 bases at J; junction bases unmatched: 4. The CDR3 length is 13 residues. The CDR3 reads CASSPRGTYEQYF. CDR3 coding DNA: TGTGCCAGCAGTCCCAGGGGGACCTACGAGCAGTACTTC.

This sequence joins TRBV28 and TRBJ1-1; TRBD1 is a possible D gene (6 bases). The germline CDR1 and CDR2 sequences are MDHEN and SYDVKM. V shed 3 bases and J shed 4 bases, with 15 bases lying between them. The CDR3 is 15 amino acids. CDR3 DNA: TGTGCCAGCAGTTTTATTGGCCAGGGGCTCACTGAAGCTTTCTTT. Protein product: CASSFIGQGLTEAFF. The full variable domain, with the rest looked up from reference TRBV28 and TRBJ1-1, is DVKVTQSSRYLVKRTGEKVFLECVQDMDHENMFWYRQDPGLGLRLIYFSYDVKMKEKGDIPEGYSVSREKKERFSLILESASTNQTSMYLCASSFIGQGLTEAFFGQGTRLTVV.

This clone was seen just once. The chain carries TRBV4-2 and TRBJ2-3; 7 nucleotides match TRBD2. After removal of 3 bases from V and 2 bases from J, the junction contained 14 bases not matched to a gene. This CDR3 spans 18 amino acids. From germline, CDR1 is LGHNA and CDR2 YNFKEQ. In DNA form, the CDR3 reads TGTGCCAGCAGCCACTCCTTCGCGGGAGCGGATTACACAGATACGCAGTATTTT. Encoded protein: CASSHSFAGADYTDTQYF.

The chain recombines TRBV28 with TRBJ2-1; tentative D call: TRBD1 (6 bases). V shed 6 bases and J shed 7 bases, with 19 bases lying between them. CDR1 is MDHEN, CDR2 SYDVKM, per germline. There are 15 residues in the CDR3. This chain's CDR3 is CASRRATGRFNEQFF. The DNA of the CDR3 is TGTGCCAGCAGAAGGGCGACAGGCAGGTTTAATGAGCAGTTCTTC.

The J gene is TRBJ2-7, the V gene TRBV10-2, with D possibly matching TRBD1 (6 bases). The CDR3 runs to 13 residues. In germline, CDR1 is WSHSY, CDR2 SAAADI. Trimming shortened V by 6 bases and J by 3 bases, and 12 bases separated the two germline ends. This CDR3 is CASSSGQIYEQYF. The CDR3 bases are TGCGCCAGCAGCTCGGGACAAATCTACGAGCAGTACTTC.

In this sample, this clone turned up a few times. The chain links TRBV6-5 to TRBJ2-7, with 8 bases lining up with TRBD2. V shed 1 base, J shed 1 base, and the junction held 3 bases outside the gene matches. Germline CDR1 is MNHEY and CDR2 is SVGAGI. The CDR3 runs 15 residues. The chain's CDR3 is CASSYFSGNSYEQYF. CDR3 DNA sequence: TGTGCCAGCAGTTACTTTAGCGGGAATTCCTACGAGCAGTACTTC.

The sample holds one count of this clone. V usage is TRBV7-2 and J usage is TRBJ2-2, with TRBD1 identical over 9 bases. V lost 5 bases, J lost 4 bases, and 8 bases stayed unmatched. CDR1 and CDR2 (germline): SGHTA, FQGNSA. The CDR3 runs to 16 residues. The CDR3 region has the DNA TGTGCCAGCAGCCCGGGACAGGGTTCGGGCACCGGGGAGCTGTTTTTT. This codes for CASSPGQGSGTGELFF.

The J gene is TRBJ2-1, the V gene TRBV6-5; 8 bases are a match to TRBD2. CDR3 length: 15 residues. Per germline, CDR1 MNHEY and CDR2 SVGAGI. Germline trimming cut 5 bases from V and 6 bases from J; bases unmatched to any gene: 9. CDR3 region: CASSTWSGSGNEQFF. The CDR3, as DNA: TGTGCCAGCAGTACCTGGAGCGGGAGCGGCAATGAGCAGTTCTTC.

This clone was found once. The chain couples TRBV14 to TRBJ1-2; a weak D match, TRBD1 (5 bases). Per germline, CDR1 SGHDN and CDR2 FVKESK. There are 15 residues in the CDR3. V lost 4 bases and J 3 bases, leaving 15 bases between the germline ends. DNA of the CDR3: TGTGCCAGCAGCCCGACAGCAAATACGTACTATGGCTACACCTTC. It codes for CASSPTANTYYGYTF.

The chain has TRBV6-1 and TRBJ2-1, with a possible D match to TRBD1 (6 bases). CDR3 length: 11 residues. The V and J ends lost 8 bases and 5 bases respectively, with 7 bases between them. Germline values: CDR1 MNHNS, CDR2 SASEGT. Written as DNA, the CDR3 is TGTGCCAGCGGACAGAACAATGAGCAGTTCTTC. Amino acid sequence: CASGQNNEQFF.

This chain joins TRBV5-5 and TRBJ2-7; 9 bases line up with TRBD2. V dropped 3 bases and J dropped 3; count of bases not matched to a gene: 10. The CDR3 contains 16 residues. The germline gives CDR1 SGHKS, CDR2 YYEKEE (reference sequence). The CDR3 coding sequence is TGTGCCAGCAGCTCCGGACCTAGCGGGGTACTCTACGAGCAGTACTTC. It yields the protein CASSSGPSGVLYEQYF.

The rearrangement uses TRBV7-8 and TRBJ2-2; 9 bases map to TRBD2. Germline CDR1 SGHVS, CDR2 FQNEAQ. With 1 base clipped from V and 0 bases from J, the junction kept 12 bases outside the gene matches. The CDR3 totals 20 residues. The CDR3 loop is CASSLEGAGGPFPNTGELFF. CDR3 DNA: TGTGCCAGCAGCTTAGAGGGGGCGGGAGGGCCGTTCCCGAACACCGGGGAGCTGTTTTTT.

The V gene is TRBV7-8, the J gene TRBJ2-1, with 11 bases matching TRBD2. CDR1 and CDR2 (germline): SGHVS, FQNEAQ. The trim removed 4 bases at V and 2 bases at J, leaving 7 bases unmatched. CDR3 length equals 17 residues. The CDR3 bases are TGTGCCAGCAGCTCTCGGCCGACTAGCGGGGCCTACAATGAGCAGTTCTTC. Amino acid sequence: CASSSRPTSGAYNEQFF.

The gene calls are TRBV6-4 and TRBJ2-2; D is perhaps TRBD1 (6 bases). Trimming took 6 bases from V and 4 from J, leaving 15 bases between them. The CDR3 is made up of 15 amino acids. The germline CDR1 and CDR2 sequences are MRHNA and SNTAGT. Here the CDR3 DNA reads TGTGCCAGCAGCTTAAGCTCAGGGGTCACCGGGGAGCTGTTTTTT. Translation: CASSLSSGVTGELFF.

DNA for the CDR3: TGCGCCAGCAGCCAAGTAGAGGGGGCGGGTGAAAAACTGTTTTTT. Amino acids: CASSQVEGAGEKLFF. This chain links TRBV4-1 with TRBJ1-4; 7 nucleotides line up with TRBD1. The CDR3 spans 15 residues. Germline V gene lookup returns CDR1 MGHRA and CDR2 YSYEKL. Trimming at V came to 1 base and at J to 7 bases, leaving 6 bases not matched to a gene.

The chain uses TRBV30 and TRBJ2-3; no reliable D call. CDR3 length: 11 amino acids. Germline V CDR1 and CDR2: GTSNPN, SVGIG (reference sequence). The germline V and J ends were trimmed by 1 base and 5 bases, with 4 bases remaining between them. Here the CDR3 reads CAWSGRDTQYF. In nucleotides, the CDR3 is TGTGCCTGGAGTGGGAGAGATACGCAGTATTTT.